The 27 T cell receptor beta chains listed next were all sequenced from one sample in a study of T-cell reconstitution after alpha-beta-depleted transplantation in children. This sample's TCRbeta library carried unique molecular identifier barcodes. From the PCR reads, TCRdb called clonotypes with MiXCR, one entry per CDR3 protein. The table has hundreds of thousands of distinct CDR3 sequences, around 14% seen once; the top ten hold roughly 0.84%. The sample here was PBMCs, taken before TCRalphabeta/CD19-depleted stem cell transplant. The receptors were gathered from a girl aged 2-9 years with congenital amegakaryocytic thrombocytopenia, due to receive a stem cell transplant.

This clonotype has more than one count but fewer than ten. In DNA, the CDR3 is TGTGCCAGCAGCTTAGGCCCCAGAACTAGCGGGAGGGTCGTAAACATTCAGTACTTC. It specifies CASSLGPRTSGRVVNIQYF. V is TRBV11-2 and J is TRBJ2-4, with 13 bases matching TRBD2. Germline CDR1 SGHAT, CDR2 FQNNGV. The CDR3 contains 19 residues. V dropped 1 base and J dropped 6; count of bases not matched to a gene: 12.

This clonotype was counted only a few times. V is TRBV5-1 and J is TRBJ2-7, with D perhaps TRBD1 or TRBD2 (5 bases each). The CDR3 sequence is 15 residues long. The germline V gene encodes CDR1 SGHRS and CDR2 YFSETQ. The V and J ends lost 3 bases and 0 bases respectively, with 13 bases between them. In DNA, the CDR3 is TGCGCCAGCAGCTCCCCCGGGACCGCCTCCTACGAGCAGTACTTC. Protein: CASSSPGTASYEQYF.

Many counts were recorded for this clonotype. This chain links TRBV20-1 with TRBJ2-1, with 8 nucleotides matching TRBD2. Germline V CDR1 and CDR2: DFQATT, SNEGSKA (reference sequence). With V trimmed by 3 bases and J by 7 bases, 8 bases remained unmatched. The CDR3 is made up of 14 amino acids. The CDR3 here is CSARRAGVLNEQFF. CDR3 in DNA: TGCAGTGCTAGGAGAGCGGGAGTGTTGAATGAGCAGTTCTTC.

This chain connects TRBV10-3 to TRBJ2-3, with D perhaps TRBD2 (6 bases). Trimming removed 2 bases from V and 2 bases from J, with 17 bases in between. Per the germline V gene, CDR1 is ENHRY and CDR2 is SYGVKD. The CDR3 loop spans 17 amino acids. The CDR3: CAISEPTREAATDTQYF. CDR3 sequence (DNA): TGTGCCATCAGTGAGCCGACTAGGGAGGCGGCCACAGATACGCAGTATTTT.

This chain uses TRBV27 with TRBJ2-7; tentatively, D is TRBD2 (5 bases). Trimming left V 4 bases short and J 4 bases short, with 14 bases between. This CDR3 has 14 residues. Germline V gives CDR1 MNHEY, CDR2 SMNVEV (reference sequence). The CDR3 DNA follows: TGTGCCAGCAGTTCCCTCCCGACTACTTACGAGCAGTACTTC. Residues: CASSSLPTTYEQYF.

The genes are TRBV5-1 and TRBJ1-4; no definite D call. This CDR3 region has 15 residues. The germline V gene encodes CDR1 SGHRS and CDR2 YFSETQ. The V end was cut by 1 base, the J end by 2 bases, with 9 bases between. CDR3 nucleotide sequence: TGCGCCAGCAGCTTGTTTGGGTCGACTAATGAAAAACTGTTTTTT. Protein product: CASSLFGSTNEKLFF. Based on the CDR3 plus reference TRBV5-1 and TRBJ1-4, the full variable domain is KAGVTQTPRYLIKTRGQQVTLSCSPISGHRSVSWYQQTPGQGLQFLFEYFSETQRNKGNFPGRFSGRQFSNSRSEMNVSTLELGDSALYLCASSLFGSTNEKLFFGSGTQLSVL.

This clonotype was counted at least ten times. CDR3 bases: TGTGCCAGCAGCAACGGACACTACAATGAGCAGTTCTTC. The encoded protein is CASSNGHYNEQFF. The rearrangement uses TRBV7-8 and TRBJ2-1; a weak D match, TRBD1 (5 bases). CDR1 and CDR2 (germline): SGHVS, FQNEAQ. V gave up 5 bases and J gave up 3 bases, with 8 bases separating them. The CDR3 extends over 13 amino acids.

Many counts were recorded for this clonotype. CDR3 in amino acids: CASSSSGGYSYNEQFF. The CDR3 bases are TGCGCCAGCAGTTCTAGCGGGGGTTACTCCTACAATGAGCAGTTCTTC. This chain uses TRBV5-1 with TRBJ2-1, with 10 positions matching TRBD2. Germline CDR1 reads SGHRS; CDR2 reads YFSETQ. The CDR3 loop spans 16 amino acids. Losses at the gene ends were 5 bases for V and 0 bases for J; bases not matched to a gene: 5.

Ten or more counts support this clonotype. V usage is TRBV7-2 and J usage is TRBJ2-4, with 10 bases matching TRBD2. The germline V gene encodes CDR1 SGHTA and CDR2 FQGNSA. The CDR3 runs 17 residues. J was trimmed by 1 base and V by 1 base; bases with no gene match: 4. CDR3 protein: CASSLGGLAVAKNIQYF. In nucleotides, the CDR3 is TGTGCCAGCAGCTTAGGAGGACTAGCGGTCGCCAAAAACATTCAGTACTTC. The whole variable domain, remainder taken from reference TRBV7-2 and TRBJ2-4, is GAGVSQSPSNKVTEKGKDVELRCDPISGHTALYWYRQSLGQGLEFLIYFQGNSAPDKSGLPSDRFSAERTGGSVSTLTIQRTQQEDSAVYLCASSLGGLAVAKNIQYFGAGTRLSVL.

In this sample, this clonotype turned up many times. This sequence joins TRBV5-6 and TRBJ1-4; no reliable D call. Germline V gene lookup returns CDR1 SGHDT and CDR2 YYEEEE. The V end lost 3 bases, the J end lost 6 bases, and 15 bases lay between the germline ends. The CDR3 is made up of 15 amino acids. CDR3: CASSYLQQRYEKLFF. The CDR3 nucleotides read TGTGCCAGCAGCTACTTACAGCAACGATATGAAAAACTGTTTTTT.

Points on this clonotype: This may be a read error, as it is one base from a much larger clone. The chain links TRBV5-1 to TRBJ1-6, with D unresolved. The V gene's germline CDR1 is SGHRS and CDR2 YFSETQ. The length of the CDR3 is 14 residues. The V end lost 4 bases, the J end lost 6 bases, and 11 bases lay between the germline ends. The CDR3 DNA sequence: TGCGCCAGCAGCCCAGTGACAAGTAATTCACCCCTCCACTTT. It encodes CASSPVTSNSPLHF. Looking up the rest from reference TRBV5-1 and TRBJ1-6 gives the full variable domain: KAGVTQTPRYLIKTRGQQVTLSCSPISGHRSVSWYQQTPGQGLQFLFEYFSETQRNKGNFPGRFSGRQFSNSRSEMNVSTLELGDSALYLCASSPVTSNSPLHFGNGTRLTVT.

This clonotype has just a few counts. This sequence joins TRBV7-9 and TRBJ2-1; 10 bases agree with TRBD2. CDR3 size: 16 residues. Trimming removed 3 bases from V and 4 bases from J; junction bases left unmatched: 6. In germline, CDR1 is SEHNR, CDR2 FQNEAQ (reference sequence). Here the CDR3 DNA reads TGTGCCAGCAGCTTTAGTCTAGCGGGAGCATACAATGAGCAGTTCTTC. Amino acids: CASSFSLAGAYNEQFF.

The chain carries TRBV14 and TRBJ2-5; tentatively, D is TRBD1 (6 bases). The germline V gene encodes CDR1 SGHDN and CDR2 FVKESK. CDR3 length: 15 residues. V was shortened by 4 bases and J by 3 bases, with 15 bases between the two germline ends. The CDR3 DNA reads as TGTGCCAGCAGCCCTCGCCCAGGGGCCGAAGAGACCCAGTACTTC. This sequence encodes CASSPRPGAEETQYF.

This clonotype has only a few counts. The chain has TRBV20-1 and TRBJ2-1, with D unclear. The CDR3 spans 17 residues. Trimming stripped 0 bases from V and 3 bases from J, with 18 bases between. From germline, CDR1 is DFQATT and CDR2 SNEGSKA (reference sequence). CDR3 amino acids: CSARDLSPRPGYNEQFF. In DNA form, the CDR3 reads TGCAGTGCTAGAGATCTCAGTCCGAGGCCGGGCTACAATGAGCAGTTCTTC.

This clonotype has at least ten counts. This chain joins TRBV5-1 and TRBJ2-7; D remains unclear. Trimming left V 4 bases short and J 3 bases short, with 17 bases between. The CDR3 loop spans 15 amino acids. The germline CDR1 and CDR2 sequences are SGHRS and YFSETQ. The CDR3 nucleotides are TGCGCCAGCAGCGTGGACGGTGGCCCGTTCTACGAGCAGTACTTC. It codes for CASSVDGGPFYEQYF.

The J gene is TRBJ2-3, the V gene TRBV12-3 or TRBV12-4; no firm D call. V was shortened by 2 bases and J by 5 bases, with 11 bases between the two germline ends. The CDR3 runs 14 residues. The CDR3 sequence: CASSLFQRRDTQYF. In DNA, the CDR3 is TGTGCCAGCAGTTTATTTCAGCGCAGAGATACGCAGTATTTT.

The genes are TRBV29-1 and TRBJ2-1; the D gene could be TRBD1 or TRBD2 (5 bases each). The CDR3 has 14 amino acids. CDR1 is SQVTM and CDR2 is ANQGSEA in the germline V gene. With 3 bases removed from V and 4 bases from J, the gap between germline ends came to 13 bases. CDR3 in DNA: TGCAGCGTTGATTCAGTCTGGGGGTACAATGAGCAGTTCTTC. It encodes CSVDSVWGYNEQFF.

There are many counts of this clonotype. The chain links TRBV7-9 to TRBJ1-1; D remains unclear. The CDR3 has 13 residues. From germline, CDR1 is SEHNR and CDR2 FQNEAQ (reference sequence). The V gene lost 1 base and the J gene lost 5 bases, with 8 bases spanning the gap. CDR3 coding DNA: TGTGCCAGCAGCTTAGGATGGGATACTGAAGCTTTCTTT. Its protein is CASSLGWDTEAFF.

The V gene is TRBV10-3, the J gene TRBJ2-1; 9 nucleotides align to TRBD2. The germline gives CDR1 ENHRY, CDR2 SYGVKD. The CDR3 is 15 amino acids. V lost 9 bases, J lost 5 bases, and 11 bases stayed unmatched. The CDR3 DNA reads TGTGCCATGAGTTGGCGGGAGGGCCGCAACAATGAGCAGTTCTTC. Translated: CAMSWREGRNNEQFF.

For this clonotype: This could be a read error, since a much larger clone is one nucleotide away. The V gene is TRBV20-1, the J gene TRBJ1-1; D unclear. Per germline, CDR1 DFQATT and CDR2 SNEGSKA (reference sequence). The CDR3 has 15 amino acids. V gave up 0 bases and J gave up 3 bases, with 14 bases separating them. The CDR3 DNA reads TGCAGTGCTAGAGATCATCTTACCTTGTACACTGAAGCTTTCTTT. This translates into CSARDHLTLYTEAFF.

This clonotype was counted between two and nine times. The CDR3: CASSPDTWTSGSTGDTQYF. CDR3 DNA sequence: TGTGCCAGCAGTCCCGATACCTGGACTAGCGGGAGCACGGGAGATACGCAGTATTTT. The chain combines TRBV12-3 or TRBV12-4 with TRBJ2-3; TRBD2 matches at 13 bases. V shed 5 bases, J shed 5 bases, and the junction held 16 bases outside the gene matches. The CDR3 spans 19 residues.

This clonotype was picked up many times. The chain combines TRBV10-3 with TRBJ1-1; maybe TRBD1 (6 bases). V was trimmed by 0 bases and J by 6 bases, leaving 11 bases between them. Germline V gene sequence: CDR1 ENHRY, CDR2 SYGVKD. This CDR3 spans 14 amino acids. CDR3 protein: CAISESAGGPEAFF. DNA for the CDR3: TGTGCCATCAGTGAGTCCGCCGGGGGCCCTGAAGCTTTCTTT.

This clonotype showed up many times. The rearrangement uses TRBV12-3 or TRBV12-4 and TRBJ2-3; no clear D gene. Trimming took off 7 bases at V and 10 bases at J, with 15 bases between the two ends. The CDR3 extends over 12 amino acids. CDR3: CASNLNSDAQYF. As DNA, the CDR3 is TGTGCCAGCAACCTCAACTCTGATGCGCAGTATTTT.

At least ten counts were recorded for this clonotype. This chain links TRBV29-1 with TRBJ2-1; TRBD2 aligns across 7 bases. With V trimmed by 8 bases and J by 4 bases, 8 bases remained unmatched. This CDR3 region has 13 residues. Germline CDR1 SQVTM, CDR2 ANQGSEA. For the CDR3, the DNA is TGCAGCTTCCTAGCGGAAGCGTACAATGAGCAGTTCTTC. Amino acids: CSFLAEAYNEQFF.

J is TRBJ2-4 and V is TRBV5-1, with TRBD2 as a possible D gene (6 bases). The CDR3 loop spans 16 amino acids. Trimming took 4 bases from V and 0 from J, leaving 14 bases between them. Germline V CDR1 and CDR2: SGHRS, YFSETQ. Here the CDR3 DNA reads TGCGCCAGCAGCCACGGGGACTCATTAGCCAAAAACATTCAGTACTTC. Its protein is CASSHGDSLAKNIQYF.

The table lists this clonotype with many counts. The gene calls are TRBV7-9 and TRBJ2-1, with 7 bases lining up with TRBD2. Germline lookup yields CDR1 SEHNR and CDR2 FQNEAQ (reference sequence). This CDR3 region has 16 residues. V was pared by 4 bases and J by 4 bases, with 10 bases of the junction left unmatched. The CDR3 bases are TGTGCCAGCAGCTGGGGTAGCGGGTTGGTATACAATGAGCAGTTCTTC. The encoded protein is CASSWGSGLVYNEQFF.

This clonotype has more than one count but fewer than ten. This chain uses TRBV15 with TRBJ2-1; a weak D match, TRBD2 (5 bases). CDR1 LNHNV and CDR2 YYDKDF come from the germline V gene (reference sequence). CDR3 size: 15 residues. Trimming pared 5 bases from V and 4 bases from J, leaving 15 bases between. The CDR3 spells CATSRWEKGYNEQFF. As DNA, the CDR3 is TGTGCCACCAGCCGCTGGGAGAAGGGTTACAATGAGCAGTTCTTC.